The entry that follows covers one T cell receptor (beta chain) sequence. The antigen is not known. The V end lost 5 bases, the J end lost 4 bases, and 17 bases lay between the germline ends. CDR1 is MDHEN, CDR2 SYDVKM, per germline. This CDR3 comprises 15 residues. Libraries were prepared by immunoSEQ multiplex PCR; TCRdb keeps only in-frame clonotypes and omits some of them. The sample carries 100,000 to 150,000 clones, more than 95% recorded once. The sample originates from a study of cytomegalovirus exposure and HLA in healthy donors. Notes on the study in general: In vitro assays verified that three CMV-associated chains recognized CMV antigens specifically.

This receptor was obtained from a man younger than 35 in good health and CMV-seronegative. The sequenced sample consisted of PBMCs. The genes are TRBV28 and TRBJ1-2, with TRBD1 as a possible D gene (6 bases). DNA for the CDR3: TGTGCCAGCAGTGAGGGCACAGGGATCAGCTATGGCTACACCTTC. Translated: CASSEGTGISYGYTF.